This TCR beta chain was profiled in a study of OX40 agonist ivuxolimab in advanced cancers. Study-level information: Those treated in dose escalation had hepatocellular carcinoma, melanoma, renal cell cancer or head and neck cancer. Partial responses occurred in Three dose-escalation patients, one with hepatocellular carcinoma and two with cutaneous melanoma. Subjects had a mean age of around 63 years, with a range of 23 to 79; around 83% were male.

TCRdb's copy holds only in-frame clones and misses some; the assay was immunoSEQ multiplex PCR. Of 70,000 to 100,000 clones listed, 84% are singletons. The CDR3 spans 18 residues. V was trimmed by 0 bases and J by 5 bases, leaving 19 bases between them. Germline CDR1 reads LGHNA; CDR2 reads YNFKEQ. The sequence came from an adult with an advanced solid tumor such as melanoma, head and neck, liver or kidney cancer. The sample here was CD4+ or CD8+ T cells sorted from blood, taken in a trial of the OX40 agonist ivuxolimab. The chain joins TRBV4-2 to TRBJ2-2; maybe TRBD1 (6 bases). CDR3 residues: CASSQEIPWEGGTGELFF. In DNA, the CDR3 is TGTGCCAGCAGCCAAGAAATCCCATGGGAAGGGGGAACCGGGGAGCTGTTTTTT.